The TCR beta chain described here comes from a study of cytomegalovirus exposure and HLA in healthy donors. Vbeta (60) and Jbeta (13) primers were used in the PCR. Sequencing was performed with immunoSEQ multiplex PCR; in TCRdb, only in-frame clones are kept and a portion is missing. The table has about 120,000 clones, more than 65% seen once. The CDR3 totals 13 residues. Trimming left V 2 bases short and J 3 bases short, with 8 bases between. Germline V gives CDR1 SGHKS, CDR2 YYEKEE (reference sequence). The chain is built from TRBV5-5 and TRBJ1-1; no clear D. Sequenced: PBMCs. The clonotype comes from a human donor in good health. As DNA, the CDR3 is TGTGCCAGCAGCTTAAGCGGGCACACTGAAGCTTTCTTT. This encodes CASSLSGHTEAFF.